This TCR beta chain was identified during a study of technical replicates of blood from a few donors. From germline, CDR1 is MNHEY and CDR2 SMNVEV (reference sequence). This CDR3 spans 17 amino acids. V trimming: 4 bases; J trimming: 4 bases; junction bases outside the gene matches: 14. The method was immunoSEQ multiplex PCR; TCRdb's version includes in-frame clones alone and lacks a portion of them. The sample includes roughly 69,000 clones, 95% to 97% of them seen just once. The sample taken for sequencing was T cells isolated from PBMCs. The chain combines TRBV27 with TRBJ1-2; TRBD1 matches at 8 bases. This TCR derives from a human donor in good health. Here the CDR3 reads CASSSTTGASIVYGYTF. The CDR3 coding sequence is TGTGCCAGCAGTTCTACGACAGGGGCTTCCATTGTCTATGGCTACACCTTC.